The subject of this entry is one T cell receptor (beta chain). The sample is drawn from a study of long-term antiretroviral therapy in people with HIV. Study at large: Collection of the earliest samples took place about a decade ahead of the 2015 immediate-ART recommendation.

immunoSEQ v3.0 was run at survey level. Assay: immunoSEQ multiplex PCR; the TCRdb copy retains only in-frame clones and omits some. This sample carries around 16,000 clones, just over 75% of them seen once, and the ten largest clones take 20% to 25%. The CDR3 contains 14 residues. V gave up 5 bases and J gave up 4 bases; unmatched junction bases: 8. The germline gives CDR1 SGHNT, CDR2 YYREEE (reference sequence). V usage is TRBV5-4 and J usage is TRBJ1-2; TRBD1 agrees at 7 bases. Sample: unsorted PBMCs, taken 2.1 years after starting antiretroviral therapy. The clonotype was recovered from a middle-aged man with HIV. CDR3 in amino acids: CASSSDGTVYGYTF. DNA for the CDR3: TGTGCCAGCAGTTCGGACGGGACAGTCTATGGCTACACCTTC. Combining the CDR3 with reference TRBV5-4 and TRBJ1-2 gives the whole variable domain ETGVTQSPTHLIKTRGQQVTLRCSSQSGHNTVSWYQQALGQGPQFIFQYYREEENGRGNFPPRFSGLQFPNYSSELNVNALELDDSALYLCASSSDGTVYGYTFGSGTRLTVV.